Shown below are 16 T cell receptor beta chains from a single sample sequenced in a study of blood T cell repertoires in COVID-19. Data came from immunoSEQ multiplex PCR; TCRdb stores just in-frame clones and leaves some out. The sample records 98,000 or so clones, 70% to 85% being singletons. Sequencing input: peripheral blood. These receptors came from a woman of 80 years or more with active or convalescent COVID-19.

The chain employs TRBV28 and TRBJ2-7, with TRBD1 matching over 8 bases. The germline CDR1 and CDR2 sequences are MDHEN and SYDVKM. V lost 2 bases to trimming and J lost 2 bases; unmatched junction nucleotides: 11. The CDR3 covers 17 residues. The CDR3 region has the DNA TGTGCCAGCAGTTTAGGGGGACAGGCGCACATACCCTACGAGCAGTACTTC. Its protein is CASSLGGQAHIPYEQYF.

V is TRBV4-1 and J is TRBJ2-7; D is unresolved. The CDR3 covers 15 residues. Germline V CDR1 and CDR2: MGHRA, YSYEKL. V was clipped by 4 bases and J by 2 bases, with 15 bases between them. DNA for the CDR3: TGCGCCAGCAGCCGAGAAATTTCCCAGGCCTACGAGCAGTACTTC. It is translated as CASSREISQAYEQYF.

The CDR3 is CASSLVANTEAFF. DNA of the CDR3: TGTGCCAGCAGCTTAGTAGCTAACACTGAAGCTTTCTTT. The chain carries TRBV7-2 and TRBJ1-1; D call uncertain. Germline CDR1 is SGHTA and CDR2 is FQGNSA. Trimming removed 1 base at V and 2 bases at J, with 5 bases between. The CDR3 is made up of 13 amino acids.

The rearrangement joins TRBV24-1 to TRBJ2-5, with D maybe TRBD2 (7 bases). The CDR3 consists of 15 residues. Trimming pared 5 bases from V and 3 bases from J, leaving 15 bases between. CDR1 is KGHDR and CDR2 is SFDVKD in the germline V gene. Here the CDR3 DNA reads TGTGCCACCAGTGCCCCGGGGGGCGGTAAAGAGACCCAGTACTTC. Its protein product is CATSAPGGGKETQYF.

The sample holds a few counts of this clone. The genes are TRBV5-1 and TRBJ2-5; the match to TRBD1 covers 7 bases. The V gene's germline CDR1 is SGHRS and CDR2 YFSETQ. V dropped 4 bases and J dropped 1; count of bases not matched to a gene: 4. The CDR3 extends over 14 amino acids. CDR3 DNA sequence: TGCGCCAGCAGCACCGGACAGGCCCAAGAGACCCAGTACTTC. Translated: CASSTGQAQETQYF.

This chain links TRBV3-1 (or the pseudogene TRBV3-2) with TRBJ2-4; TRBD2 matches 11 bases. The CDR3 runs to 16 residues. Trimming at V came to 3 bases and at J to 4 bases, leaving 5 bases not matched to a gene. Germline loops: CDR1 LGHDT, CDR2 YNNKEL (reference sequence). The CDR3 DNA reads TGTGCCAGCAGCCATAAGACTAGCGGGGCTAAAAACATTCAGTACTTC. Its translation: CASSHKTSGAKNIQYF.

The genes are TRBV18 and TRBJ1-2; a weak D match, TRBD1 (5 bases). V dropped 5 bases and J dropped 7 bases, with 14 bases sitting between them. CDR3 length equals 13 residues. Germline V lookup: CDR1 KGHSH, CDR2 LQKENI. This chain's CDR3 is CASSDSSKGGYTF. The CDR3 bases are TGTGCCAGCTCAGACAGTAGTAAGGGTGGCTACACCTTC.

This clone came up once. This sequence joins TRBV28 and TRBJ1-1, with 11 positions matching TRBD1. The CDR3 loop spans 14 amino acids. The germline CDR1 and CDR2 sequences are MDHEN and SYDVKM. The V and J ends lost 5 bases and 7 bases, in that order; junction bases with no gene match: 6. CDR3 sequence reads: CASSPTGQGVEAFF. The DNA of the CDR3 is TGTGCCAGCAGTCCTACGGGACAGGGGGTTGAAGCTTTCTTT. The full variable domain, rest sourced from reference TRBV28 and TRBJ1-1, is DVKVTQSSRYLVKRTGEKVFLECVQDMDHENMFWYRQDPGLGLRLIYFSYDVKMKEKGDIPEGYSVSREKKERFSLILESASTNQTSMYLCASSPTGQGVEAFFGQGTRLTVV.

The chain employs TRBV5-1 and TRBJ2-7; 9 nucleotides agree with TRBD2. Per germline, CDR1 SGHRS and CDR2 YFSETQ. CDR3 size: 14 residues. V lost 1 base, J lost 6 bases, and 5 bases stayed unmatched. CDR3 sequence (DNA): TGCGCCAGCAGCTTGCGCGGGGGGGCCGGCGAGCAGTACTTC. Its translation: CASSLRGGAGEQYF.

J is TRBJ1-2 and V is TRBV6-6; TRBD1 matches 8 bases. Trimming removed 4 bases from V and 2 bases from J; junction bases left unmatched: 3. CDR3 length: 14 residues. The germline CDR1 and CDR2 sequences are MNHNY and SVGAGI (reference sequence). The CDR3, as DNA: TGTGCCAGCAGTTCAAACAGGGGGAACTATGGCTACACCTTC. Protein product: CASSSNRGNYGYTF.

The chain recombines TRBV11-2 with TRBJ2-3, with 8 bases that match TRBD2. Germline V lookup: CDR1 SGHAT, CDR2 FQNNGV. This CDR3 has 17 amino acids. After removal of 5 bases from V and 5 bases from J, the junction contained 15 bases not matched to a gene. The chain's CDR3 is CASSPYATASGLDTQYF. The CDR3, as DNA: TGTGCCAGCAGCCCCTATGCGACGGCTAGCGGGTTAGATACGCAGTATTTT. The variable domain in full, with the rest retrieved from reference TRBV11-2 and TRBJ2-3, is EAGVAQSPRYKIIEKRQSVAFWCNPISGHATLYWYQQILGQGPKLLIQFQNNGVVDDSQLPKDRFSAERLKGVDSTLKIQPAKLEDSAVYLCASSPYATASGLDTQYFGPGTRLTVL.

The V and J genes are TRBV5-6 and TRBJ1-5; a weak D match, TRBD1 (5 bases). The CDR3 is made up of 15 amino acids. V was clipped by 4 bases and J by 4 bases, with 15 bases between them. Germline CDR1 is SGHDT and CDR2 is YYEEEE. Here the CDR3 DNA reads TGTGCCAGCAGCCTGGCCCGCAGGGATAATCAGCCCCAGCATTTT. This codes for CASSLARRDNQPQHF.

J is TRBJ2-6 and V is TRBV5-1; TRBD1 matches 7 bases. The CDR3 has 16 residues. Germline-derived CDR1 and CDR2 are SGHRS and YFSETQ. After removal of 7 bases from V and 0 bases from J, the junction contained 7 bases not matched to a gene. The DNA for the CDR3 is TGCGCCAGCGGGACAGAGATTGGCTCTGGGGCCAACGTCCTGACTTTC. Protein product: CASGTEIGSGANVLTF.

V gene TRBV12-3 or TRBV12-4 combines with J gene TRBJ1-3; the D is unclear. The CDR3 consists of 13 residues. V lost 3 bases, J lost 2 bases, and 5 bases lay in between. CDR3 nucleotides: TGTGCCAGCAGTTTTAGTACTGGAAACACCATATATTTT. This translates into CASSFSTGNTIYF.

The chain employs TRBV10-2 and TRBJ1-1; maybe TRBD1 (5 bases). This CDR3 has 15 amino acids. Deletions cut 2 bases from V and 0 bases from J, with 10 bases between. Germline CDR1 reads WSHSY; CDR2 reads SAAADI. This chain's CDR3 is CASSERDRMNTEAFF. The CDR3 DNA reads as TGCGCCAGCAGTGAGAGAGACAGAATGAACACTGAAGCTTTCTTT.

The genes are TRBV15 and TRBJ1-4, with D hard to call. V was trimmed by 0 bases and J by 0 bases, leaving 8 bases between them. Germline CDR1 LNHNV, CDR2 YYDKDF (reference sequence). The CDR3 loop spans 16 amino acids. The CDR3 region is CATSRDYVATNEKLFF. Here the CDR3 DNA reads TGTGCCACCAGCAGAGATTACGTAGCAACTAATGAAAAACTGTTTTTT.